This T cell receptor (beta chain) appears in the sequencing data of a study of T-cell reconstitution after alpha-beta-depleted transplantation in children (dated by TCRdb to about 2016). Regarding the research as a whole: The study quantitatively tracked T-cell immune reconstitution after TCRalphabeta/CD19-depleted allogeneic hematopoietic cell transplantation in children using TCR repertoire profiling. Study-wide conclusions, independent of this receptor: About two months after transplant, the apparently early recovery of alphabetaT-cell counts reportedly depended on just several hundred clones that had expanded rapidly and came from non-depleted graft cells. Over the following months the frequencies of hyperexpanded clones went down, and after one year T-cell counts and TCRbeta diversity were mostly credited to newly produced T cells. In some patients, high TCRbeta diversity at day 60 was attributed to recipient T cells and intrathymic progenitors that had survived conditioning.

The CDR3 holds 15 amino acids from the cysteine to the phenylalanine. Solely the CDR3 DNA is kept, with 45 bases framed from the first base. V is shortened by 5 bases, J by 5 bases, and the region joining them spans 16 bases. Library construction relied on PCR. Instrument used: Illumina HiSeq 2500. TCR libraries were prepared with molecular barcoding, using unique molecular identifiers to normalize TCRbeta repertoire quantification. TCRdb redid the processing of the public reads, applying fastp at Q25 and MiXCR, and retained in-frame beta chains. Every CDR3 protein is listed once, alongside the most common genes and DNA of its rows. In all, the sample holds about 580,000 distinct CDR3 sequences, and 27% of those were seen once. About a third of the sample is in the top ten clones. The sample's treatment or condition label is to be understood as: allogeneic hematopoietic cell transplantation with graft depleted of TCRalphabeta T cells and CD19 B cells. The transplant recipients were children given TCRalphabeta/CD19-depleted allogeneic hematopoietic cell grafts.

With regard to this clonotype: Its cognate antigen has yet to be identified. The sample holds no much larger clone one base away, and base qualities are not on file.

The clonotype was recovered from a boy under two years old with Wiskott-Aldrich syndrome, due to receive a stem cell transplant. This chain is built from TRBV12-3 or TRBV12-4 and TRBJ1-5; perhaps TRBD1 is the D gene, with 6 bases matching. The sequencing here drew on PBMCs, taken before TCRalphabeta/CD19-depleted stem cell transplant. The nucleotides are TGTGCCAGCAGTACGACGGGGGGCTGGGATCAGCCCCAGCATTTT. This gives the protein CASSTTGGWDQPQHF.